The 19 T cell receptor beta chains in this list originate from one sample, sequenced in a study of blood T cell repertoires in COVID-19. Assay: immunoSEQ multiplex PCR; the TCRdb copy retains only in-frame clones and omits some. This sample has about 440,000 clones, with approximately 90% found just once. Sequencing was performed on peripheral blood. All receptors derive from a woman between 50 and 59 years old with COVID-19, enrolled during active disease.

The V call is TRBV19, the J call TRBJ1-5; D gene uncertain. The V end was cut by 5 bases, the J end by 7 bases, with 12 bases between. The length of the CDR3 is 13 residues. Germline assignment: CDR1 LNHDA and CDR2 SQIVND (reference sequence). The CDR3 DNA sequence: TGTGCCAGTAGTCCCGGGTTACAACAGCCCCAGCATTTT. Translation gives CASSPGLQQPQHF.

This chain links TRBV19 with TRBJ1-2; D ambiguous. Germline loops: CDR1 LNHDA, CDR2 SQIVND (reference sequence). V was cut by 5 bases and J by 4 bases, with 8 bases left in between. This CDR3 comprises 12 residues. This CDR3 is CASSGQVYGYTF. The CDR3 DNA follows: TGTGCCAGTAGTGGCCAGGTCTATGGCTACACCTTC.

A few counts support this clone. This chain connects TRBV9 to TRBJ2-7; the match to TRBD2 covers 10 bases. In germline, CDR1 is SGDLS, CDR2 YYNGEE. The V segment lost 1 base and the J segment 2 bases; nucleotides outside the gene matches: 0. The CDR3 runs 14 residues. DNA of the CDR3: TGTGCCAGCAGCGTACTAGCGGGGGCCTACGAGCAGTACTTC. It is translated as CASSVLAGAYEQYF.

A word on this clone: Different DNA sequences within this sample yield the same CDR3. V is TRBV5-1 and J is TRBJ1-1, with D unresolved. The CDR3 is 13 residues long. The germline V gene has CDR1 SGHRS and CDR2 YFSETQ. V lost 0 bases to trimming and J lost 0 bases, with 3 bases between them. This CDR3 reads CASSLDMNTEAFF. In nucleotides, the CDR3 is TGCGCCAGCAGCTTGGACATGAACACTGAAGCTTTCTTT.

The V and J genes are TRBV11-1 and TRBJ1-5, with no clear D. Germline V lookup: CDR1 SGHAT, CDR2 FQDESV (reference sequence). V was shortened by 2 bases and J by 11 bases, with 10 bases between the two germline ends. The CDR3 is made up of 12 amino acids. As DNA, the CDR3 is TGTGCCAGCAGCTTACTCGGAGGTTCCCAGCATTTT. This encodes CASSLLGGSQHF.

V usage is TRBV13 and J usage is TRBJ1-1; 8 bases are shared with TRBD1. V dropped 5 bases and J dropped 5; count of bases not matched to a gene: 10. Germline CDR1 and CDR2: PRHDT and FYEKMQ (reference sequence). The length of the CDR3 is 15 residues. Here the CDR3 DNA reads TGTGCCAGCAGCCCGGAGACAGGGGACAAAACTGAAGCTTTCTTT. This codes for CASSPETGDKTEAFF. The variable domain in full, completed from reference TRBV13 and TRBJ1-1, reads AAGVIQSPRHLIKEKRETATLKCYPIPRHDTVYWYQQGPGQDPQFLISFYEKMQSDKGSIPDRFSAQQFSDYHSELNMSSLELGDSALYFCASSPETGDKTEAFFGQGTRLTVV.

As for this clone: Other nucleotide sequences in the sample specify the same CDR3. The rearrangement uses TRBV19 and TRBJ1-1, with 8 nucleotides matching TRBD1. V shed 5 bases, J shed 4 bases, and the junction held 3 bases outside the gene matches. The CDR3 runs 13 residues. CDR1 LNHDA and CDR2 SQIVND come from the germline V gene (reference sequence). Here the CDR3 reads CASSATGGTEAFF. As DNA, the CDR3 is TGTGCCAGTAGTGCAACAGGGGGCACTGAAGCTTTCTTT.

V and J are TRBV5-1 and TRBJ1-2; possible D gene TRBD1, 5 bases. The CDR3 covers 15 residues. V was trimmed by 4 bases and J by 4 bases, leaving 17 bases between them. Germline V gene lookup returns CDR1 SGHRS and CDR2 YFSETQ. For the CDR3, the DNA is TGCGCCAGCAGCCCGGAGGGGACTGCCTTCTATGGCTACACCTTC. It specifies CASSPEGTAFYGYTF.

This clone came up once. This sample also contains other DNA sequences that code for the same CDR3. The CDR3 region is CASSFSGTDTQYF. For the CDR3, the DNA is TGCGCCAGCAGCTTTAGCGGGACAGATACGCAGTATTTT. The chain has TRBV5-1 and TRBJ2-3, with TRBD2 identical over 7 bases. This CDR3 comprises 13 residues. V dropped 2 bases and J dropped 3; count of bases not matched to a gene: 0. Germline V lookup: CDR1 SGHRS, CDR2 YFSETQ.

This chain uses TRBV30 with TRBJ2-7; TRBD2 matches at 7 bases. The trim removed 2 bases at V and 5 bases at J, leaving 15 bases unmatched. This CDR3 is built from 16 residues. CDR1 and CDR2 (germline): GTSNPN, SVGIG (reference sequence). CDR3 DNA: TGTGCCTGGAGTTCCTTTCGGGGCAGGGCGGGGGACGAGCAGTACTTC. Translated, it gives CAWSSFRGRAGDEQYF.

The CDR3 reads CASRQKSGNYGYTF. The CDR3 DNA reads TGTGCCAGTAGGCAGAAGTCAGGGAACTATGGCTACACCTTC. V is TRBV19 and J is TRBJ1-2, with a tentative D call TRBD1 (5 bases). The CDR3 runs 14 residues. The V end lost 6 bases, the J end lost 2 bases, and 13 bases lay between the germline ends. Per the germline V gene, CDR1 is LNHDA and CDR2 is SQIVND (reference sequence).

The CDR3 DNA reads TGTGCCAGCAGCCAAATGCGACAGGGAAGTACCATATATTTT. This translates into CASSQMRQGSTIYF. V and J are TRBV3-1 (or the pseudogene TRBV3-2) and TRBJ1-3; 7 bases agree with TRBD1. CDR1 and CDR2 (germline): LGHDT, YNNKEL (reference sequence). V lost 2 bases to trimming and J lost 10 bases; unmatched junction nucleotides: 8. This CDR3 has 14 residues.

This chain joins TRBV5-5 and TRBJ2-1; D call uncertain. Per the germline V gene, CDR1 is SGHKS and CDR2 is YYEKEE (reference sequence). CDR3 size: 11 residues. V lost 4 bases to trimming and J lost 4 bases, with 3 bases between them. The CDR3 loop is CASSEYNEQFF. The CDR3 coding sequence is TGTGCCAGCAGCGAGTACAATGAGCAGTTCTTC.

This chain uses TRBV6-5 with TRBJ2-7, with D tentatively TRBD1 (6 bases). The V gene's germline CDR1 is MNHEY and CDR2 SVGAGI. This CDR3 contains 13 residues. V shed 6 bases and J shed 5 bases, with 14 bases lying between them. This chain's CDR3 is CASSLTGIDEQYF. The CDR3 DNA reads TGTGCCAGCAGCCTTACAGGGATCGACGAGCAGTACTTC.

This chain's CDR3 is CASRLTPTTDTQYF. CDR3 sequence (DNA): TGTGCCAGCAGACTGACACCTACTACAGATACGCAGTATTTT. The chain couples TRBV2 to TRBJ2-3; D gene ambiguous. Germline V CDR1 and CDR2: SNHLY, FYNNEI. The CDR3 covers 14 residues. V was shortened by 6 bases and J by 3 bases, with 13 bases between the two germline ends.

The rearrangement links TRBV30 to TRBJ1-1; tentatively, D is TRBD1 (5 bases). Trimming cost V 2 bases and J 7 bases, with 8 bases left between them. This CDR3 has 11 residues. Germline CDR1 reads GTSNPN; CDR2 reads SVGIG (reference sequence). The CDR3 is CAWSRQHEAFF. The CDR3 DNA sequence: TGTGCCTGGAGTAGACAGCATGAAGCTTTCTTT.

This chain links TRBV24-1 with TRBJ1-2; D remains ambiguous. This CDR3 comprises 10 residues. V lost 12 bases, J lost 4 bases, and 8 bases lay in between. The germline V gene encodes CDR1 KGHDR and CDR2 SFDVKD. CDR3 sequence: CAHAPYGYTF. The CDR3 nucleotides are TGTGCCCACGCGCCCTATGGCTACACCTTC.

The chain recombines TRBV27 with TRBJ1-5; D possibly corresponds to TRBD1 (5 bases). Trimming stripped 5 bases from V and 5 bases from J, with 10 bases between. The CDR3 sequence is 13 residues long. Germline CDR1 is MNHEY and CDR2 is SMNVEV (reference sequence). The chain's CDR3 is CASSPGVYQPQHF. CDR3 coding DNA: TGTGCCAGCAGTCCGGGGGTATATCAGCCCCAGCATTTT.

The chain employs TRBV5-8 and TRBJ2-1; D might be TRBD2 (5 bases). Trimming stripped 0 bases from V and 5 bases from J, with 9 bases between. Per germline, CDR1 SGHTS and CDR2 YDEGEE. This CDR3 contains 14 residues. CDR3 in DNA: TGTGCCAGCAGCTTGGAACTAGATAACAATGAGCAGTTCTTC. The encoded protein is CASSLELDNNEQFF.